This T cell receptor beta chain emerged from a study of T cells in tumors after PD-1 blockade. Study summary: No patient had prior checkpoint blockade, systemic immunosuppression, or radiotherapy within 4 weeks. Patients received pembrolizumab 200 mg every 3 weeks or cemiplimab 350 mg every 2 weeks. During anti-PD-1 treatment, some patients continued daily vismodegib 150 mg.

The germline gives CDR1 SQVTM, CDR2 ANQGSEA. V lost 4 bases, J lost 3 bases, and 22 bases lay in between. The CDR3 runs to 16 residues. Here immunoSEQ multiplex PCR was the method, and the copy in TCRdb shows in-frame clones only, minus some. The sample comprises approximately 47,000 clones, over 75% of which are singletons, and approximately 4.1% rests with the top ten. The chain carries TRBV29-1 and TRBJ2-7, with D perhaps given as TRBD1 or TRBD2 (5 bases each). The sequenced sample was PBMCs, obtained before anti-PD-1 treatment. The origin of this receptor is a human donor with basal cell carcinoma. CDR3 region: CSVAKLTSGTSYEQYF. CDR3 coding DNA: TGCAGCGTTGCTAAATTAACTTCCGGGACCAGCTACGAGCAGTACTTC.